This record looks at one T cell receptor beta chain sequence and its context. Its antigen is currently unknown. This entry is derived from a study of cytomegalovirus exposure and HLA in healthy donors. With 60 Vbeta and 13 Jbeta primers, the PCR was carried out. Using immunoSEQ multiplex PCR, the repertoire was profiled, and TCRdb retains in-frame clones only, with some absent. The sample holds about 94,000 clones, approximately 77% seen once. Broader study findings: In a later analysis, compared with equally common non-associated chains, HLA-associated beta chains were more expanded. The likely explanation for a cluster of highly shared sequence variants was sequencing artifact.

There are 17 residues in the CDR3. CDR1 and CDR2 (germline): SGHTA, FQGNSA. The V segment lost 5 bases and the J segment 3 bases; nucleotides outside the gene matches: 15. The sequence derives from a human donor in good health. The rearrangement links TRBV7-2 to TRBJ2-7; 8 bases are a match to TRBD1. The sample consisted of PBMCs. CDR3 sequence: CASSPPGWQGAFYEQYF. The CDR3, as DNA: TGTGCCAGCAGCCCACCCGGGTGGCAGGGGGCGTTCTACGAGCAGTACTTC.